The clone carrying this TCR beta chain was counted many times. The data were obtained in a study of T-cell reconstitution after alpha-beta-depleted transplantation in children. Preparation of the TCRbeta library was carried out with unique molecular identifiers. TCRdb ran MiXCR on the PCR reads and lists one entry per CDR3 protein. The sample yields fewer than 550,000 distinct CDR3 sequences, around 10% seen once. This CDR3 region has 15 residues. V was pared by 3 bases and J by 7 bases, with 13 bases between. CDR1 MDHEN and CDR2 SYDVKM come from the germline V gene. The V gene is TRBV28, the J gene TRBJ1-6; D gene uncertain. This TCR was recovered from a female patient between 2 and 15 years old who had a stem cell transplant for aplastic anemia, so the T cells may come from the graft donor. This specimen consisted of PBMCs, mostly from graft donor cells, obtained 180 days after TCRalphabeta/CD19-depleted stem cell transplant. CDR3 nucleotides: TGTGCCAGCAGTTTTAGCAACTTTCCGAATTCACCCCTCCACTTT. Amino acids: CASSFSNFPNSPLHF.